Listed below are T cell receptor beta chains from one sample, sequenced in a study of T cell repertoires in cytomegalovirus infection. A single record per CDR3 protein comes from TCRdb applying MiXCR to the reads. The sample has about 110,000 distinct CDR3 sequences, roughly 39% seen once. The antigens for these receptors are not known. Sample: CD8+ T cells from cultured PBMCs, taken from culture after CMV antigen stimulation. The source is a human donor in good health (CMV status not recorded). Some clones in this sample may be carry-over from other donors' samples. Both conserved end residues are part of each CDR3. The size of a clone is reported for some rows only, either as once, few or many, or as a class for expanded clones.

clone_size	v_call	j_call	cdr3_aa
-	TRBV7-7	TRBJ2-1	CASSCPGRATGYYNEQFF
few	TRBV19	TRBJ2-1	CASSMWASGGPRRYEQFF
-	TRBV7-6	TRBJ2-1	CASSLGSPSSYNEQFF
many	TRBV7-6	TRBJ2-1	CASSSVPLVGRFF
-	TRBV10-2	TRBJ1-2	CASSGKRDTNYGYTF
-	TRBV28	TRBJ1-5	CASSLFGGDSSNQPQHF
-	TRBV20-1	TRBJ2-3	CSARDLKGNTDTQYF
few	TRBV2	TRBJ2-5	CASSEEQDLWSQETQYF
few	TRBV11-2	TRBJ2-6	CASDSGGGANVLTF
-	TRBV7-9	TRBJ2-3	CASSSRQGGTDTQYF
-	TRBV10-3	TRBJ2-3	CATSIEGGGDTQYF
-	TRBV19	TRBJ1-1	CASSMLENTEAFF
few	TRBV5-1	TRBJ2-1	CASTLGVDNEQFF